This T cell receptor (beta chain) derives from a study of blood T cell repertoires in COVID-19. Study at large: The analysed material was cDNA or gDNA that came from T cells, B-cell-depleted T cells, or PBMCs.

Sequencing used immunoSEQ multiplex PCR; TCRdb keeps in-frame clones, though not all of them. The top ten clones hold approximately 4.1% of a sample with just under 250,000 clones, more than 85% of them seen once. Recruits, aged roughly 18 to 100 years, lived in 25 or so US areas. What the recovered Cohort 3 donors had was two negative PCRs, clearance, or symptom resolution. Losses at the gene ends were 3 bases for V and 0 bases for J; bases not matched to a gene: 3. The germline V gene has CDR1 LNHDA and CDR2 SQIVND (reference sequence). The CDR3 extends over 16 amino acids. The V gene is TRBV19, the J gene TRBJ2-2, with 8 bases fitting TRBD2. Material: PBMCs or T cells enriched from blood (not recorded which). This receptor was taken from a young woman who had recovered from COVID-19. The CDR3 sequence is CASSMQAGANTGELFF. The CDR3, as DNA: TGTGCCAGTAGTATGCAAGCGGGAGCGAACACCGGGGAGCTGTTTTTT.